This T cell receptor (beta chain) stems from a study of cytomegalovirus exposure and HLA in healthy donors. Study-level background: Falling in the Caucasian-associated ancestry cluster were approximately 84% of approximately 410 genotyped donors.

In the PCR, 60 Vbeta and 13 Jbeta primers were used. Only in-frame clones appear in the TCRdb table, and some are missing; sequencing was by immunoSEQ multiplex PCR. The sample gives 200,000 to 250,000 clones, approximately 80% of which show up once; about 0.2% is in the top ten. Findings and limits, study-wide: An analysis that was carried out later associated some 17,000 TCR beta sequences with HLA alleles at 0.05 false discovery rate. Indistinguishability led to the exclusion of some V segments, TRBV6-2 and TRBV6-3 included.

After removal of 3 bases from V and 3 bases from J, the junction contained 9 bases not matched to a gene. This CDR3 comprises 17 residues. CDR1 and CDR2 (germline): GTSNPN, SVGIG (reference sequence). Notes on this clone: The target antigen is unknown.

The receptor comes from a girl aged 2-10 years in good health and CMV-seronegative. The sequenced sample was PBMCs. The V call is TRBV30, the J call TRBJ2-2, with 11 positions matching TRBD2. CDR3 DNA: TGTGCCTGGAGACCTGGACTAGCGGGTGGTTACACCGGGGAGCTGTTTTTT. It specifies CAWRPGLAGGYTGELFF.